What follows is one T cell receptor (beta chain) and its context. The target of this receptor is not known. There are no base qualities to consult, and no much larger clone falls within one base. Libraries came from the immunoSEQ multiplex PCR assay. High-throughput TCR-beta CDR3 sequencing of genomic DNA from most patients was performed by Adaptive Biotechnologies. Per the authors' processing: Adaptive's ImmunoSEQ software was the source of the TCR sequencing data for over 15 patients, while three other patients were processed with MiXCR and VDJtools. Because the origin of CDR3 nucleotide sequences shared between donor and recipient could not be assigned, those sequences were removed. At least 2-fold expansion over unstimulated cells and a minimum CFSE-low frequency of 0.002% (template counts) or 0.001% (read counts) were required for clones to be classified as alloreactive. Mappable clones were those detected in sequenced pre-transplant spleen, lymph node, or MLR CFSE-low populations of the donor or recipient. Cumulative frequency of alloreactive clones was calculated as a percentage of all sequences weighted by copy number. In TCRdb, the immuneACCESS table is reduced to in-frame sequences with V and J assigned. These tables do not hold every clone; where another copy was compared, an unresolved V gene accounts for under half, and the others remain unexplained. For V, J and clone size, that table is used; D and trimming come from the DNA. The sample records around 15,000 clones, 70% of which are singletons. About 23% of the sample rests with the top ten.

The data stem from a study of graft-versus-host responses after intestinal transplantation (dated by TCRdb to the early 2020s). In terms of the full investigation: Recipients received multivisceral, liver-intestinal, or isolated intestinal transplants. To identify alloreactive clones, pre-transplant mixed lymphocyte reaction products were sequenced and then compared with unstimulated pre-transplant donor and recipient T cells. Rather than going through the commercial service, samples from three later patients were sequenced in-house on an Illumina MiSeq and processed with MiXCR. A peak of at least 4% donor T cells among recipient peripheral blood mononuclear cells was the definition used for donor T cell macrochimerism. After intestinal transplantation, graft-versus-host and host-versus-graft alloreactive T cell clones in the graft, circulation and bone marrow were tracked using bulk TCR-beta CDR3 sequencing. A cohort of about 25 intestinal transplant recipients, including one retransplant, was enrolled, and 3 patients lacking pretransplant specimens were excluded. Every recipient was given anti-thymocyte globulin induction, then maintenance tacrolimus and steroids for two to three years.

Dithiothreitol, EDTA incubations and collagenase D digestion were used to isolate intraepithelial and lamina propria lymphocytes from graft specimens. Serial intestinal graft biopsy specimens collected up to 600 days after transplant underwent bulk TCR-beta sequencing. General study outcomes and caveats: Conclusions were limited by the relatively low number and heterogeneity of intestinal transplant patients. Patients with donor T cell macrochimerism had high GvH to HvG T cell clonal ratios in their allografts. GvH clones turned up in recipient bone marrow, with some appearing earlier in ileal mucosa or blood, a pattern consistent with an intestinal mucosal origin. Early after transplant, peak levels of circulating GvH clones were found to be associated with declines in HvG clones.

The TCR comes from a human patient who received an intestinal transplant, so some T cells may come from the graft donor. The sequencing used ileum tissue, collected approximately 780 days after intestinal transplantation.

The CDR3 reads as follows: CSAGQRNIQYF. The nucleotide sequence reads as follows: TGCAGTGCTGGACAGAGAAACATTCAGTACTTC. The V and J segments used are TRBV20-1 and TRBJ2-4; perhaps TRBD1 is the D gene, with 6 bases matching. Trimming takes 5 bases from V and 6 bases from J, and the germline ends sit 8 bases apart. Measured from the cysteine to the phenylalanine, the CDR3 is 11 residues long. The entry retains the CDR3 DNA only, 33 bases that are in frame from base 1. From a lookup of the germline V gene (reference sequence), CDR1 and CDR2 are DFQATT and SNEGSKA.